Shown below are 8 T cell receptor beta chains from a single sample sequenced in a study of blood T cells in healthy people across ages. A J-beta primer mix and a sample-barcoded 5' primer were used in a second PCR of roughly 7 to 12 cycles. TCRdb used MiXCR to reprocess the 5' RACE reads, holding one entry per CDR3 protein. This table holds some 320,000 distinct CDR3 sequences, roughly a quarter found once. The source material was blood. The receptor source for this set is a woman aged 70-85 years in good health.

The chain joins TRBV18 to TRBJ2-1; 14 nucleotides line up with TRBD2. The CDR3 extends over 15 amino acids. The V gene end was trimmed by 11 bases and the J gene end by 6 bases; junction bases not matched to a gene: 9. Germline V CDR1 and CDR2: KGHSH, LQKENI. Written as DNA, the CDR3 is TGTGCCTCCGATCGCGGACTAGCGGGAGGCAATGAGCAGTTCTTC. Amino acids: CASDRGLAGGNEQFF.

This chain uses TRBV12-3 or TRBV12-4 with TRBJ1-6; 8 nucleotides match TRBD1. V dropped 5 bases and J dropped 7; count of bases not matched to a gene: 4. This CDR3 spans 14 amino acids. For the CDR3, the DNA is TGTGCCAGCAGTGTCACAGGGGGGAATTCACCCCTCCACTTT. It translates to CASSVTGGNSPLHF.

This chain joins TRBV28 and TRBJ1-4, with TRBD1 matching over 9 bases. V lost 2 bases, J lost 8 bases, and 6 bases stayed unmatched. The germline gives CDR1 MDHEN, CDR2 SYDVKM. The CDR3 length is 15 residues. CDR3 loop: CASSLPGTGKEKLFF. The CDR3 DNA is TGTGCCAGCAGTTTACCCGGGACAGGGAAGGAAAAACTGTTTTTT.

The chain links TRBV6-5 to TRBJ2-7, with D perhaps TRBD2 (5 bases). V was shortened by 3 bases and J by 4 bases, with 13 bases between the two germline ends. CDR3 length: 14 amino acids. CDR1 is MNHEY, CDR2 SVGAGI, per germline. The CDR3 protein is CASSYRLAGYEQYF. The CDR3 DNA follows: TGTGCCAGCAGTTATAGGCTAGCCGGGTACGAGCAGTACTTC.

This clonotype was seen a single time. The gene calls are TRBV7-2 and TRBJ2-7; D might be TRBD1 or TRBD2, each matching 6 bases. CDR3 length: 15 amino acids. The germline V gene encodes CDR1 SGHTA and CDR2 FQGNSA. V was trimmed by 1 base and J by 3 bases, leaving 13 bases between them. As DNA, the CDR3 is TGTGCCAGCAGCTTAGGGGGGGCGGGACTCTACGAGCAGTACTTC. Its translation: CASSLGGAGLYEQYF.

The chain combines TRBV29-1 with TRBJ2-5; 9 positions match TRBD1. Trimming cost V 4 bases and J 5 bases; bases outside gene matches: 14. This CDR3 is built from 16 residues. Germline V gives CDR1 SQVTM, CDR2 ANQGSEA. CDR3 nucleotide sequence: TGCAGCGTTGGTAGACTGGGACAGGGTGCATGGGAGACCCAGTACTTC. Translation: CSVGRLGQGAWETQYF.

The rearrangement joins TRBV5-1 to TRBJ2-7; either TRBD1 or TRBD2 may fit D (6 bases each). The better agreement between TRBJ2-1 and the DNA end casts doubt on the J call. Germline CDR1 is SGHRS and CDR2 is YFSETQ. The CDR3 is 17 residues long. In nucleotides, the CDR3 is TGCGCCAGCAGTTTGAGATTGGGGGGCGAAGCCTACAATGAGCAGTTCTTC. Protein: CASSLRLGGEAYNEQFF.

This clonotype appeared many times. The CDR3 DNA sequence: TGTGCCAGCAGCTTAACAGGGGGCCCCCAAGAGACCCAGTACTTC. It specifies CASSLTGGPQETQYF. The chain links TRBV11-2 to TRBJ2-5, with TRBD1 identical over 9 bases. This CDR3 comprises 15 residues. In germline, CDR1 is SGHAT, CDR2 FQNNGV. The junction had 2 bases not matched to a gene; V was cut back by 2 bases and J by 1 base.